This T cell receptor (beta chain) was observed in a study of blood T cells in healthy people across ages (dated by TCRdb to 2015 to 2017). With respect to the entire study: In model experiments, template switching captured about one uniquely barcoded TCR beta cDNA molecule for every two T cells. To avoid experimental bias, donors of different ages were spread randomly across the sequencing lanes. To track age-related changes in TCR beta repertoire diversity, the study relied on deep sequencing normalized with unique cDNA molecular identifiers. Two additional independent replicas of 1 million unique cDNA reads from the same blood draw were analyzed for two donors (one aged 18 to 30 and one aged 80 or older). The donors were divided into four age groups: young (average approximately 17 years), middle-aged (under 40), aged (approximately 64) and long-lived (roughly 88).

The library was produced with 5' RACE. The data were produced on an Illumina HiSeq 2500. A second roughly 6 to 12 cycle PCR used a sample-barcoded 5' primer and a J-beta primer mix. A template-switch 5' adaptor carrying 12 random nucleotides introduced a unique molecular identifier onto each TCR beta cDNA molecule. Each sample yielded at least 3 million CDR3-containing paired-end reads. First-strand cDNA was synthesized from all RNA with the Mint cDNA synthesis kit, primed by a TRBC-specific oligonucleotide. Following uracil-DNA glycosylase treatment, all cDNA underwent a first 18-cycle PCR with the universal primers M1SS and BC2_uni_R. For the original study's pipeline: Normalization of each sample was performed by random selection of 1 million high-quality reads, each carrying a distinct molecular identifier. Instead of being binned into consensus sequences, reads that shared molecular identifiers were thrown out. MiTCR, with a Q25 quality threshold and the strictest error-elimination algorithm, was used for CDR3 identification, clonotype clustering and error correction. A nonparametric unseen species model with Euler transformation was used to estimate a lower bound on total TCR beta diversity. The raw public data were reprocessed by TCRdb itself: fastp quality trimming at Q25, MiXCR clonotype calling, in-frame beta chains only. When rows share a CDR3 protein, they turn into one entry using the most common DNA and genes. The authors' filters were not applied to this entry. This sample lists about 1,800,000 distinct CDR3 sequences; 25% to 30% were detected once. The ten largest clones take up about 7.7% of the sample.

What the work shows at the level of the full study, not this receptor alone: There was a strong correlation between observed TCR beta diversity and the percentage of naive T cells measured by flow cytometry. Total diversity estimates from one million sequenced T cells were considered lower bounds and underestimates. Since profiling was done on bulk unsorted PBMCs, naive and antigen-experienced compartments could not be conclusively compared. Because the CMV infection status of the donors was unknown, age-related changes in expanded clonotypes may potentially have been confounded. Compared with the aged group, more naive CD4+ T cells, fewer expanded clones and increased TCR diversity were shown by the long-lived group, suggesting age selection. As age increased, observed TCR beta diversity per million T cells dropped in a roughly linear way, and a significant reduction was already evident by age around 41.

Taken from the germline V gene (reference sequence), the CDR1 and CDR2 loops are DFQATT and SNEGSKA. The CDR3 runs 15 residues from the cysteine to the phenylalanine. Here the CDR3 DNA is all that survives: 45 bases in frame from base 1. Between the V and J ends, shortened by 0 bases and 4 bases respectively, the junction contains 16 bases. This clonotype was counted only a few times. The antigen it binds to is not known. Base qualities are not recorded, but no much larger clone differs from it by a single base. The approximately 40 donors, aged 6 to 90 years, were systemically healthy Caucasian individuals from Russia. Each donor gave approximately 9.3 milliliters of peripheral blood, collected into EDTA-treated Vacutainer tubes. PBMCs were isolated by Ficoll-Paque density-gradient centrifugation, with at least 6 million obtained per sample. Total RNA, at least 6 micrograms per sample, was extracted from PBMCs with Trizol reagent. For every donor, flow cytometry on a PBMC aliquot measured the percentage of naive CD45RAhigh/CD27high T cells.

Recombination linked TRBV20-1 to TRBJ2-7; a tentative D match to TRBD1 spans 6 bases. This TCR was recovered from a woman aged 30 to 39 in good health. The sample was blood. The DNA sequence reads TGCAGTGCTAGAGATTCCGTGGGGGCGTCTTACGAGCAGTACTTC. Its translation is CSARDSVGASYEQYF.